Described below is a single T cell receptor beta chain sequence and its context. This entry is derived from a study of blood T cell repertoires in COVID-19. The V gene's germline CDR1 is MNHNY and CDR2 SVGAGI (reference sequence). The V end was cut by 6 bases, the J end by 4 bases, with 10 bases between. The length of the CDR3 is 14 residues. All enrollees were roughly 18 to 100 years old and from under 25 US areas. Clinical histories supplied by participants themselves formed the basis of cohort assignment. The table came from immunoSEQ multiplex PCR; TCRdb's copy has only in-frame clones and leaves some out. This sample yields around 300,000 clones, of which 88% are seen a single time; approximately 3% belongs to the top ten.

The receptor comes from a woman in her forties or fifties who had recovered from COVID-19. The specimen sequenced was PBMCs or T cells enriched from blood (not recorded which). The chain employs TRBV6-6 and TRBJ2-6, with D perhaps TRBD1 (6 bases). The CDR3 here is CASRPGVGANVLTF. CDR3 bases: TGTGCCAGCAGGCCAGGGGTCGGGGCCAACGTCCTGACTTTC.